This TCR beta chain was sequenced for a study of blood T cell repertoires in COVID-19. Overall study: From the United States, Italy and Spain came samples of acute and convalescent COVID-19.

In the authors' methods: Nucleated cell number was recorded as an estimate derived from reference gene primer amplification. TCRdb keeps only in-frame clones here, not all; method: immunoSEQ multiplex PCR. D and trimming were read from the DNA, whereas the V and J calls and clone size are those reported in that table. The table includes over 150,000 clones, approximately 86% detected once. The V gene lost 3 bases and the J gene lost 3 bases, with 14 bases spanning the gap. The germline V gene has CDR1 MGHDK and CDR2 SYGVNS. This CDR3 contains 15 residues. The receptor was derived from a man in his 60s with COVID-19, enrolled during active disease. J is TRBJ1-2 and V is TRBV25-1, with D possibly matching TRBD1 (6 bases). Sample: peripheral blood. Here the CDR3 reads CASSDPTGTDYGYTF. CDR3 nucleotide sequence: TGTGCCAGCAGTGACCCCACAGGGACGGACTATGGCTACACCTTC.